This TCR beta chain appears in the sequencing data of a study of radiation and T cells in renal cell carcinoma. Treatment defined: 15 Gy SBRT to primary tumor, nephrectomy 4 weeks later. Nephrectomy followed 15 Gy stereotactic body radiation by 4 weeks. Whole-study findings and limits: Irradiated tumors had higher TCR clonality than control tumors.

Note on this clone: Its cognate antigen is unknown.

The assay was immunoSEQ multiplex PCR, and TCRdb's table has in-frame clones only and misses some. The table records 9,400 or so clones, roughly 50% of them present only once. The germline V and J ends were trimmed by 3 bases and 3 bases, with 9 bases remaining between them. CDR3 size: 13 residues. The V gene's germline CDR1 is LNHDA and CDR2 SQIVND (reference sequence). V is TRBV19 and J is TRBJ2-7; D call uncertain. The origin of this receptor is a man aged 55 to 70 with renal cell carcinoma. The starting material was tumor tissue, obtained from a patient whose treatment included radiotherapy and nephrectomy. In DNA, the CDR3 is TGTGCCAGTAGTATCGGCGTCGGCTACGAGCAGTACTTC. Translating gives CASSIGVGYEQYF.